The sequence of this T cell receptor beta chain was determined in a study of monozygotic twins with cystic fibrosis. At the level of the study: Library input was 3 to 3.5 micrograms of fragmented DNA, with approximately 16 PCR cycles. The study's findings and limits: Co-twins had the most similar V usage for 13 of 16 pairs, J for 8.

The sample holds a few counts of this clone. Its antigen remains unknown. The CDR3 loop spans 16 amino acids. Germline CDR1 reads LNHDA; CDR2 reads SQIVND (reference sequence). V lost 3 bases to trimming and J lost 1 base, with 13 bases between them. Assay used: immunoSEQ multiplex PCR; TCRdb lists only in-frame clones, some missing. The data contain 30,000 to 35,000 clones, approximately 70% of them singletons. This chain links TRBV19 with TRBJ2-1; maybe TRBD2 (5 bases). The sample consisted of blood. This sequence originates from a girl aged 10 to 17 with cystic fibrosis. CDR3 in DNA: TGTGCCAGTAGTATCGGGCTAGCCCAGTCCTACAATGAGCAGTTCTTC. It specifies CASSIGLAQSYNEQFF.